The 7 T cell receptor beta chains reported below all come from one sample, sequenced in a study of cytotoxic CD8 clonotypes in ibrutinib-treated CLL. Here immunoSEQ multiplex PCR was the method, and the copy in TCRdb shows in-frame clones only, minus some. The sample lists 76,000 or so clones; around four fifths were seen once. Sequencing used PBMCs, obtained after 24 months of ibrutinib treatment. The receptors come from a human donor with chronic lymphocytic leukemia.

The V call is TRBV2, the J call TRBJ1-2; no firm D call. The CDR3 has 12 amino acids. Germline loops: CDR1 SNHLY, CDR2 FYNNEI. V dropped 6 bases and J dropped 6 bases, with 11 bases sitting between them. CDR3 in amino acids: CASRALSDGYTF. CDR3 DNA: TGTGCCAGCAGAGCTTTATCGGATGGCTACACCTTC.

The rearrangement uses TRBV19 and TRBJ1-3; 9 nucleotides line up with TRBD1. CDR1 and CDR2 (germline): LNHDA, SQIVND (reference sequence). V lost 6 bases to trimming and J lost 2 bases; unmatched junction nucleotides: 11. The length of the CDR3 is 17 residues. The CDR3 here is CASSRDRDIRAGNTIYF. The CDR3 DNA reads TGTGCCAGTAGCAGGGACAGGGACATCCGCGCTGGAAACACCATATATTTT. The complete variable domain, with remaining parts taken from reference TRBV19 and TRBJ1-3, reads DGGITQSPKYLFRKEGQNVTLSCEQNLNHDAMYWYRQDPGQGLRLIYYSQIVNDFQKGDIAEGYSVSREKKESFPLTVTSAQKNPTAFYLCASSRDRDIRAGNTIYFGEGSWLTVV.

The rearrangement uses TRBV11-3 and TRBJ2-5; D remains unclear. V was cut by 4 bases and J by 5 bases, with 14 bases left in between. The CDR3 loop spans 14 amino acids. CDR1 SGHNT and CDR2 YENEEA come from the germline V gene. The chain's CDR3 is CASSSPGTPETQYF. Here the CDR3 DNA reads TGTGCCAGCAGCTCTCCGGGCACACCGGAGACCCAGTACTTC.

V and J are TRBV5-8 and TRBJ1-4; 7 nucleotides align to TRBD1. With 2 bases clipped from V and 5 bases from J, the junction kept 6 bases outside the gene matches. The CDR3 totals 15 residues. CDR1 SGHTS and CDR2 YDEGEE come from the germline V gene. The CDR3 nucleotides read TGTGCCAGCAGCTTTCTGTTGGGACAGAATGAAAAACTGTTTTTT. It translates to CASSFLLGQNEKLFF.

This chain uses TRBV19 with TRBJ2-3; 9 nucleotides match TRBD2. With V trimmed by 5 bases and J by 1 base, 4 bases remained unmatched. Looked up from germline, CDR1 is LNHDA and CDR2 is SQIVND (reference sequence). This CDR3 spans 15 amino acids. The CDR3 sequence: CASSLQREGTDTQYF. CDR3 DNA: TGTGCCAGTAGTTTACAGCGGGAGGGCACAGATACGCAGTATTTT.

The rearrangement joins TRBV19 to TRBJ2-7; D not certain. V was shortened by 2 bases and J by 4 bases, with 9 bases between the two germline ends. The CDR3 has 13 amino acids. The germline gives CDR1 LNHDA, CDR2 SQIVND (reference sequence). CDR3: CASSINTGYEQYF. In DNA form, the CDR3 reads TGTGCCAGTAGTATAAACACCGGATACGAGCAGTACTTC.

This chain joins TRBV7-2 and TRBJ1-1, with D perhaps matching TRBD1 (5 bases). Per the germline V gene, CDR1 is SGHTA and CDR2 is FQGNSA. The CDR3 runs to 16 residues. Trimming took 2 bases from V and 4 from J, leaving 17 bases between them. This chain's CDR3 is CASSLRDPRTGTEAFF. The CDR3 DNA is TGTGCCAGCAGCTTAAGGGACCCTAGGACGGGCACTGAAGCTTTCTTT.